This T cell receptor beta chain was sequenced during a study of identical twins. The study, taken as a whole, reports: Cord blood beta clonotypes present at high abundance carried fewer insertions; no such pattern appeared in memory repertoires.

A universal primer site was incorporated via template switching, and the cDNA contained unique molecular identifiers. TCRdb ran MiXCR on the 5' RACE reads and lists one entry per CDR3 protein. The sample yields more than 1.5 million distinct CDR3 sequences, around 29% seen once. CDR1 SGHDT and CDR2 YYEEEE come from the germline V gene. The CDR3 is made up of 16 amino acids. Between the trimmed V and J ends, which lost 0 bases and 13 bases, there was a span of 23 bases. Healthy Caucasians were all of the donors. In the case of this clonotype: The antigen is not known.

Sequencing input: cord blood. The V call is TRBV5-6, the J call TRBJ2-1; D is perhaps TRBD1 (5 bases). The receptor was isolated from a newborn girl in good health. The CDR3, as DNA: TGTGCCAGCAGCTTGGTTCAGGGAAAGTACCAAGAGACCCAGTTCTTC. It encodes CASSLVQGKYQETQFF. The whole variable domain, filled in from reference TRBV5-6 and TRBJ2-1, reads DAGVTQSPTHLIKTRGQQVTLRCSPKSGHDTVSWYQQALGQGPQFIFQYYEEEERQRGNFPDRFSGHQFPNYSSELNVNALLLGDSALYLCASSLVQGKYQETQFFGPGTRLTVL.